Described below is a single TCR beta chain sequence and its context. No antigen is known for it. Repeated repertoire sampling spanned the course of chemoradiotherapy. V gave up 4 bases and J gave up 4 bases; unmatched junction bases: 5. Germline V CDR1 and CDR2: SEHNR, FQNEAQ (reference sequence). The length of the CDR3 is 14 residues. The record originates from a study of chemoradiotherapy in HPV16-positive cancers. Turning to the study itself: Candidate HPV-specific T-cell clones and common TCR motifs came from functional assays in two HPV16-positive patients.

Findings and caveats of the study: Non-HPV-specific T cells did not expand in tumors during treatment, whereas candidate HPV-specific clones and E7-related motifs did. HPV-specific T cells were functionally defined from only two HPV16-positive patients.

The method was immunoSEQ multiplex PCR; TCRdb's version includes in-frame clones alone and lacks a portion of them. The data contain around 12,000 clones, around 66% of them singletons. This sequence originates from a human donor with HPV-associated anogenital cancer. This chain uses TRBV7-9 with TRBJ1-2, with TRBD1 identical over 8 bases. The specimen was collected from a patient who underwent chemoradiotherapy. CDR3 sequence: CASSSRTGSYGYTF. CDR3 DNA: TGTGCCAGCAGCTCTAGGACAGGGAGCTATGGCTACACCTTC.